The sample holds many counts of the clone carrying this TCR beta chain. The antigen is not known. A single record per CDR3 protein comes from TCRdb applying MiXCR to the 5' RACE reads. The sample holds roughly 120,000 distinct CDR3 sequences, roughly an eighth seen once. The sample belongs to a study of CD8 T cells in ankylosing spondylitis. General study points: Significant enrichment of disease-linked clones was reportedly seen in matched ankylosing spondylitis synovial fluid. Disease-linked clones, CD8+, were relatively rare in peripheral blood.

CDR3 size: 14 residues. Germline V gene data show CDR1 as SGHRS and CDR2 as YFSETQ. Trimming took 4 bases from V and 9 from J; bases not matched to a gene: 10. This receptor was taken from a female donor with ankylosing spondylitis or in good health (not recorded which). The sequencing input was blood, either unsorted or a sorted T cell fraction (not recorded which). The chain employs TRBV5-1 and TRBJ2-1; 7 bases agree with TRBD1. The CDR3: CASSQTGQNTEQFF. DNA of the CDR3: TGCGCCAGCAGCCAAACGGGACAGAACACTGAGCAGTTCTTC.